This T cell receptor beta chain was obtained from a study of breast tumors, draining lymph nodes, adjacent tissues. MiXCR, run by TCRdb on the multiplex PCR reads, gives a single entry per CDR3 protein. The sample yields roughly 220,000 distinct CDR3 sequences, 30% to 35% seen once. In regard to this clonotype: Its antigen is as yet unknown.

Regarding the study as a whole: The data were judged consistent with most tumor T cells coming from lymph node and expanding in tumor. Tumor and nontumor repertoires were significantly more similar in luminal-like than in basal-like breast cancer.

The lymph nodes were axillary draining lymph nodes from breast cancer patients. V lost 5 bases and J lost 1; bases outside the gene matches: 10. Per germline, CDR1 MNHEY and CDR2 SVGAGI. CDR3 length: 16 amino acids. Material for sequencing was axillary lymph node tissue. The chain carries TRBV6-5 and TRBJ2-5, with 7 bases fitting TRBD2. This sequence originates from a female donor with breast cancer. Some clones in this sample may be carry-over from other donors' samples. The CDR3 nucleotides read TGTGCCAGCAGTCACGGAAGCGGGGTTGGCCAAGAGACCCAGTACTTC. This gives the protein CASSHGSGVGQETQYF.